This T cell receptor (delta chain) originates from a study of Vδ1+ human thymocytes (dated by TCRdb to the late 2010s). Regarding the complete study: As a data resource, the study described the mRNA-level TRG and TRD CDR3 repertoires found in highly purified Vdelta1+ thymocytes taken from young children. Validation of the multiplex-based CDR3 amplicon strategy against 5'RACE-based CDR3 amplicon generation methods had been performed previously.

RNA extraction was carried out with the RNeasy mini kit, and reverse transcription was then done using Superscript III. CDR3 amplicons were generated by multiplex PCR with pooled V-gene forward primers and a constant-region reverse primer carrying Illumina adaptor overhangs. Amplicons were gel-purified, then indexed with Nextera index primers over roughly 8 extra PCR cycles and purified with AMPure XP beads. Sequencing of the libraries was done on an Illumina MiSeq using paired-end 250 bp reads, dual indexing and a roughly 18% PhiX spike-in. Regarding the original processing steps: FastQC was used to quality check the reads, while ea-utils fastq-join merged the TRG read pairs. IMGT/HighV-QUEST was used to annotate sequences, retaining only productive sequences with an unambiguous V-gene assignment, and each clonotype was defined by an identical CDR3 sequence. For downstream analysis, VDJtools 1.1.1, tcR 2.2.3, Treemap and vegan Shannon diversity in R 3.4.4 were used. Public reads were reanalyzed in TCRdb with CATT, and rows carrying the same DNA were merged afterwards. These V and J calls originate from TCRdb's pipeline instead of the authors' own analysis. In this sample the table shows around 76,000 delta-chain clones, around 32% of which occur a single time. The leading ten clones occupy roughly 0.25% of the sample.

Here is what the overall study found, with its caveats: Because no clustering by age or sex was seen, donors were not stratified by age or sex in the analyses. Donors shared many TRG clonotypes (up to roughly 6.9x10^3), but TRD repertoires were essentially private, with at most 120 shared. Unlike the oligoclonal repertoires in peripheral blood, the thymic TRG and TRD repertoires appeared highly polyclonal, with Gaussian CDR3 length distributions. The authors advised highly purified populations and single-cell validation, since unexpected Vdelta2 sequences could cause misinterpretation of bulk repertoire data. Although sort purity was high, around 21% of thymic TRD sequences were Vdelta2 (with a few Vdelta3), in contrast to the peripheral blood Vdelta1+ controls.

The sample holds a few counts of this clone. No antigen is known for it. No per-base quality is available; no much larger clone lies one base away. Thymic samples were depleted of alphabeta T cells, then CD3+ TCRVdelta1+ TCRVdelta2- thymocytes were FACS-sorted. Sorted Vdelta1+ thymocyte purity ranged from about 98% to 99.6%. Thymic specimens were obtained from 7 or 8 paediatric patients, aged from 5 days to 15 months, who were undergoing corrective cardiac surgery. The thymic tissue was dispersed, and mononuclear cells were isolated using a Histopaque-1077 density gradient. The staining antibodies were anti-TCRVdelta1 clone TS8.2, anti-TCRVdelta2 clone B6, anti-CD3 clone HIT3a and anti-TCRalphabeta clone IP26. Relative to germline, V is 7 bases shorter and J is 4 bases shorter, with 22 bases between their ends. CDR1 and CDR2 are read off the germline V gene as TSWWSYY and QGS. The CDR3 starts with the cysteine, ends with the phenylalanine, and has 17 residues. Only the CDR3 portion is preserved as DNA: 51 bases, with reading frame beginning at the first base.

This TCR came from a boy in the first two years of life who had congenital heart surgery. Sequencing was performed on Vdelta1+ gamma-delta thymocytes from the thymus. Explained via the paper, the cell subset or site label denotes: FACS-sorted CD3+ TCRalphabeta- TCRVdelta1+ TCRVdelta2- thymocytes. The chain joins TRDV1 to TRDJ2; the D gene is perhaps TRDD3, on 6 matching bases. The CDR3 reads CALASRSLGTRTAQLFF. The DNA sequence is TGTGCTCTTGCTTCCCGGTCTCTGGGGACACGGACAGCACAACTCTTCTTT.